This T cell receptor beta chain was observed in a study of blood T cell repertoires in COVID-19 (dated by TCRdb to about 2020). Broadly, across the study: Collaborator samples came from the United States, Italy and Spain and covered acute and convalescent phases of COVID-19. The prospective study material was composed of cDNA or gDNA derived from T cells, B-cell-depleted T cells, or PBMCs. Deeply sampled blood TCRbeta repertoires from subjects exposed to, actively infected with, or recovered from COVID-19 were included in the dataset. A freely available public database, intended as a resource for researchers studying the immune response to SARS-CoV-2, is where the repertoires were released. The samples were drawn from the first 160 participants of the ongoing ImmuneRACE study and from some 1,300 subjects provided by 6 global collaborators. Nearly every sample came with metadata listing a de-identified subject ID, COVID-19 status, age in years and sex. Where available, HLA class I and class II types were obtained from metadata supplied by the sample provider rather than from assay-based typing.

The CDR1 and CDR2 encoded by the germline V gene are MNHNS and SASEGT. The CDR3 spans 15 residues, from the cysteine through the phenylalanine. Only the CDR3 DNA is retained, 45 bases long and in frame from the first base. V drops 0 bases and J drops 3 bases, leaving 11 bases in between. As for this clone: Its antigen specificity is not known. No per-base quality is available; no much larger clone lies one base away.

Samples from volunteer blood donors who had recovered from COVID-19 were contributed by a second Seattle source. Whole blood was collected in K2EDTA tubes by collaborating institutions according to the institutions' own protocols. Collaborator samples were shipped for TCRbeta analysis as frozen whole blood, isolated PBMCs, or DNA extracted from either sample type. What the research found in general, with its limitations: How much clinical and demographic metadata was included differed by source and by participant, and the metadata was provided uncurated.

TCRbeta CDR3 regions were amplified from genomic DNA using the immunoSEQ Assay, a bias-controlled multiplex PCR. The authors' pipeline ran thus. Within the assay, amplification of reference gene primers was used to estimate how many nucleated cells each sample contained. Sequence reads were collapsed and filtered to measure the absolute abundance of every unique TCRbeta CDR3 rearrangement. For each sample, productive Simpson clonality was calculated by taking the square root of Simpson's diversity index across productive rearrangements. In TCRdb, the immuneACCESS table is reduced to in-frame sequences with V and J assigned. These tables do not hold every clone; where another copy was compared, an unresolved V gene accounts for under half, and the others remain unexplained. The DNA was the basis for D and trimming; V, J and clone size are from that table. This sample has about 280,000 clones in its table, and roughly 80% of those were observed once. The ten largest clones take up over 8.5% of the sample.

This sequence was found in a woman aged 50 to 65 who had recovered from COVID-19. This sequence uses TRBV6-1 and TRBJ1-2, with no confident D gene call. The source material was peripheral blood. The CDR3 reads CASSEALGGYYGYTF. The sequence in DNA is TGTGCCAGCAGTGAAGCGCTTGGCGGATACTATGGCTACACCTTC.